Listed below are T cell receptor beta chains from one sample, sequenced in a study of early T cells in non-severe SARS-CoV-2 infection. MiXCR was run by TCRdb on the 5' RACE reads, yielding one entry per CDR3 protein. The repertoire consists of some 64,000 distinct CDR3 sequences, with more than 7% occurring once and the leading ten covering around an eighth. The sample consisted of whole blood, taken at baseline. The receptors stem from an adult who was a healthcare worker with PCR-confirmed SARS-CoV-2 infection or an uninfected control (not recorded which). The CDR3 runs from the conserved cysteine through the conserved F or W. Each record gives: CDR3 DNA, CDR3 protein, D gene, clone size, J gene, V gene. The D gene is left open where the match is weak. Size tells how often a clone was seen (once, few, many) or the class of an expanded clone, and some rows leave it out.

DNA: TGTGCCAGCAGCACTAGACGGATGTACCAAGAGACCCAGTACTTC
CDR3: CASSTRRMYQETQYF
D: .
size: .
J: TRBJ2-5
V: TRBV7-6

DNA: TGTGCCAGTAGTATCTCCGGGACAGGGGGCCTGAACATTCAGTACTTC
CDR3: CASSISGTGGLNIQYF
D: TRBD1
size: .
J: TRBJ2-4
V: TRBV19

DNA: TGCAGTGCTAGAACAGGGGGTGAATCCTACGAGCAGTACTTC
CDR3: CSARTGGESYEQYF
D: TRBD1
size: many
J: TRBJ2-7
V: TRBV20-1

DNA: TGTGCCAGCAGCTTTAGCGTCTTTGGCGAGCAGTACTTC
CDR3: CASSFSVFGEQYF
D: .
size: many
J: TRBJ2-7
V: TRBV5-4

DNA: TGTGCCAGCAAGACAGGGGGCGAGGGCTATGGCTACACCTTC
CDR3: CASKTGGEGYGYTF
D: TRBD1
size: .
J: TRBJ1-2
V: TRBV2

DNA: TGTGCCAGCAGCTTAGCGCGCAGCTCCTACAATGAGCAGTTCTTC
CDR3: CASSLARSSYNEQFF
D: .
size: few
J: TRBJ2-1
V: TRBV11-2

DNA: TGTGCCAGCAGCGGAGCAAGTGGCTACACCTTC
CDR3: CASSGASGYTF
D: .
size: few
J: TRBJ1-2
V: TRBV5-6

DNA: TGCAGTGCAACGGATCCTCTGGGAGGCAATGAGCAGTTCTTC
CDR3: CSATDPLGGNEQFF
D: .
size: few
J: TRBJ2-1
V: TRBV20-1

DNA: TGCGCCAGCAGCTTTGGACAGGGGACGGGGGAGCTGTTTTTT
CDR3: CASSFGQGTGELFF
D: TRBD1
size: many
J: TRBJ2-2
V: TRBV5-1

DNA: TGTGCCAGCAGTTCCCCGGGCCTGAACACTGAAGCTTTCTTT
CDR3: CASSSPGLNTEAFF
D: .
size: few
J: TRBJ1-1
V: TRBV27

DNA: TGTGCCAGCAGCCTGGGGACCATTGAAGGTCACGGGCAGTTCTTC
CDR3: CASSLGTIEGHGQFF
D: .
size: .
J: TRBJ2-1
V: TRBV3-1

DNA: TGTGCCAGCAGTTACTCGAAACTAGCGGGCGCCGGGGAGCTGTTTTTT
CDR3: CASSYSKLAGAGELFF
D: TRBD2
size: .
J: TRBJ2-2
V: TRBV6-2/TRBV6-3

DNA: TGTGCCAGCAGCGTAGTTCTCACCGGGGAGCTGTTTTTT
CDR3: CASSVVLTGELFF
D: .
size: few
J: TRBJ2-2
V: TRBV9

DNA: TGTGCCAGCAGCTTACAAGCGGGAGGGCGCTACGAGCAGTACTTC
CDR3: CASSLQAGGRYEQYF
D: TRBD2
size: .
J: TRBJ2-7
V: TRBV11-2

DNA: TGTGCCAGTAGGGGACGGGGGAACACTGAAGCTTTCTTT
CDR3: CASRGRGNTEAFF
D: .
size: .
J: TRBJ1-1
V: TRBV11-3

DNA: TGTGCCAGCAGTACCTCCGGGAGCTCGCAGACCCAGTACTTC
CDR3: CASSTSGSSQTQYF
D: .
size: many
J: TRBJ2-5
V: TRBV6-5

DNA: TGTGCCAGCAGCTTAACCGGTAGCGGGACCTACAATGAGCAGTTCTTC
CDR3: CASSLTGSGTYNEQFF
D: TRBD2
size: .
J: TRBJ2-1
V: TRBV7-3

DNA: TGTGCCAGCAGCTTAGCTCCAGGGGGCGAGGGCTACACCTTC
CDR3: CASSLAPGGEGYTF
D: TRBD1
size: .
J: TRBJ1-2
V: TRBV11-2

DNA: TGCGCCAGCAGTGAGTCGGGACAGTCCTATGGCTACACCTTC
CDR3: CASSESGQSYGYTF
D: TRBD1
size: few
J: TRBJ1-2
V: TRBV10-2

DNA: TGTGCCAGCAGTTTCCAGGGTGGTTCAGGTTCACCCCTCCACTTT
CDR3: CASSFQGGSGSPLHF
D: .
size: .
J: TRBJ1-6
V: TRBV12-3/TRBV12-4

DNA: TGTGCCAGCAGCGGAGGCCAGGGACTAGGCCTCAATGAGCAGTTCTTC
CDR3: CASSGGQGLGLNEQFF
D: TRBD2
size: .
J: TRBJ2-1
V: TRBV12-3/TRBV12-4

DNA: TGTGCCAGCAGTTTCGGGACAACGAACACCGGGGAGCTGTTTTTT
CDR3: CASSFGTTNTGELFF
D: .
size: .
J: TRBJ2-2
V: TRBV27

DNA: TGCGCCAGCAACTCTGGGTTGGGACTAGCGGGCGGAGATACGCAGTATTTT
CDR3: CASNSGLGLAGGDTQYF
D: TRBD2
size: many
J: TRBJ2-3
V: TRBV5-1

DNA: TGTGCCAGCAGCCCGGGACTAGCGAACACCGGGGAGCTGTTTTTT
CDR3: CASSPGLANTGELFF
D: TRBD2
size: .
J: TRBJ2-2
V: TRBV11-3

DNA: TGTGCCAGCAGTTCCCCCGGACAGGGGAAGTACTTC
CDR3: CASSSPGQGKYF
D: TRBD1
size: few
J: TRBJ2-7
V: TRBV6-5

DNA: TGTGCCTGGGGGAGGCTAGCATTGACCGGGGAGCTGTTTTTT
CDR3: CAWGRLALTGELFF
D: .
size: few
J: TRBJ2-2
V: TRBV30

DNA: TGTGCCAGCAGTTTACTGAGACAGGGGCACGAAAAACTGTTTTTT
CDR3: CASSLLRQGHEKLFF
D: TRBD1
size: .
J: TRBJ1-4
V: TRBV12-3/TRBV12-4

DNA: TGCAGCGTTGAAGATCGCGGAGGGCGTGCAGATACGCAGTATTTT
CDR3: CSVEDRGGRADTQYF
D: .
size: many
J: TRBJ2-3
V: TRBV29-1

DNA: TGTGCCAGCAGCACGGGCTCTTCAAGCTCCTACAATGAGCAGTTCTTC
CDR3: CASSTGSSSSYNEQFF
D: .
size: many
J: TRBJ2-1
V: TRBV7-3

DNA: TGTGCCAGCAGCTCCCGGTCGGACTACGAGCAGTACTTC
CDR3: CASSSRSDYEQYF
D: .
size: .
J: TRBJ2-7
V: TRBV7-9

DNA: TGCAGTGCTAGAGATCAGAGCGGGCGGAACTATGGCTACACCTTC
CDR3: CSARDQSGRNYGYTF
D: .
size: few
J: TRBJ1-2
V: TRBV20-1

DNA: TGTGCCAGCAGCTTAAATCGGGAGAAGTTCGATGAGCAGTTCTTC
CDR3: CASSLNREKFDEQFF
D: .
size: few
J: TRBJ2-1
V: TRBV11-2